Following are 8 T cell receptor beta chains from one sample sequenced in a study of identical twins. TCRdb ran MiXCR on the 5' RACE reads and lists one entry per CDR3 protein. The table includes nearly 900,000 distinct CDR3 sequences, 12% detected once. The sample was also reused in another study, on yellow fever vaccine responses in identical twins.

Specimen: PBMCs. The receptors originated from a woman younger than 30 in good health.

This clonotype was found a few times. The genes are TRBV3-1 and TRBJ2-1; TRBD1 aligns across 9 bases. The CDR3 has 15 residues. Germline V gene sequence: CDR1 LGHDT, CDR2 YNNKEL (reference sequence). V was pared by 2 bases and J by 5 bases, with 4 bases of the junction left unmatched. The CDR3 DNA reads as TGTGCCAGCAGCCAAACACAGGGGGCCCACAATGAGCAGTTCTTC. This translates into CASSQTQGAHNEQFF.

For the CDR3, the DNA is TGTGCCAAACGGGCCGGGGATACGCAGTATTTT. Translated, it gives CAKRAGDTQYF. The chain is built from TRBV2 and TRBJ2-3; no reliable D call. CDR3 size: 11 residues. V lost 10 bases, J lost 6 bases, and 11 bases lay in between. Germline V CDR1 and CDR2: SNHLY, FYNNEI.

V gene TRBV11-2 combines with J gene TRBJ2-3, with TRBD2 matching 8 bases. V lost 7 bases, J lost 2 bases, and 2 bases stayed unmatched. CDR1 SGHAT and CDR2 FQNNGV come from the germline V gene. The CDR3 spans 13 residues. The CDR3 loop is CASTLADTDTQYF. CDR3 coding DNA: TGTGCCAGCACACTAGCGGACACAGATACGCAGTATTTT. Complete variable domain (other parts from reference TRBV11-2 and TRBJ2-3): EAGVAQSPRYKIIEKRQSVAFWCNPISGHATLYWYQQILGQGPKLLIQFQNNGVVDDSQLPKDRFSAERLKGVDSTLKIQPAKLEDSAVYLCASTLADTDTQYFGPGTRLTVL.

The chain is built from TRBV18 and TRBJ1-2; D is perhaps TRBD1 (6 bases). The CDR3 has 17 amino acids. Germline V gene lookup returns CDR1 KGHSH and CDR2 LQKENI. The germline V and J ends were trimmed by 3 bases and 6 bases, with 23 bases remaining between them. The CDR3, as DNA: TGTGCCAGCTCACCGGGTATCAGGGGATTGTTGTCTGATGGCTACACCTTC. It translates to CASSPGIRGLLSDGYTF.

The chain combines TRBV10-3 with TRBJ2-3; 7 bases line up with TRBD2. The CDR3 is 13 residues long. CDR1 and CDR2 (germline): ENHRY, SYGVKD. Germline trimming cut 6 bases from V and 6 bases from J; bases unmatched to any gene: 6. The CDR3 DNA reads TGTGCCATCAGCCGACTAGCAGTTGATACGCAGTATTTT. Translated, it gives CAISRLAVDTQYF.

The sample holds a few counts of this clonotype. The V gene is TRBV7-9, the J gene TRBJ2-7; TRBD1 is a possible D gene (6 bases). The germline gives CDR1 SEHNR, CDR2 FQNEAQ (reference sequence). With 1 base removed from V and 7 bases from J, the gap between germline ends came to 20 bases. The CDR3 consists of 16 residues. The CDR3 nucleotides read TGTGCCAGCAGCTTAGGGACAGCTCCTTTCTTGGGTGAGCAGTACGTC. Protein: CASSLGTAPFLGEQYV.

This clonotype was detected a few times. The chain employs TRBV14 and TRBJ2-7; weak D call: TRBD2 (6 bases). There are 14 residues in the CDR3. The V gene lost 3 bases and the J gene lost 2 bases, with 11 bases spanning the gap. Germline CDR1 and CDR2: SGHDN and FVKESK. The DNA for the CDR3 is TGTGCCAGCAGCCAGCTAGCGCCAACCTACGAGCAGTACTTC. It specifies CASSQLAPTYEQYF.

The chain recombines TRBV27 with TRBJ2-6; D possibly corresponds to TRBD1 (6 bases). Germline V gene sequence: CDR1 MNHEY, CDR2 SMNVEV (reference sequence). V was pared by 5 bases and J by 3 bases, with 11 bases between. The CDR3 is 15 amino acids. CDR3 coding DNA: TGTGCCAGCAGTATACAGGGTGTTGGGGCCAACGTCCTGACTTTC. Translation: CASSIQGVGANVLTF.